This T cell receptor (beta chain) was sequenced during a study of neoadjuvant nivolumab and ipilimumab in lung cancer. The study, taken as a whole, reports: Pathologic regression was not significantly tied to TCR clonality. Compared with tumor-adjacent uninvolved lung, resected tumors showed greater richness and clonality. TCR sequencing covered a small number of samples.

This clone was counted only a few times. Its specificity is not known. Germline CDR1 and CDR2: MNHEY and SMNVEV (reference sequence). Between the trimmed V and J ends, which lost 6 bases and 0 bases, there was a span of 20 bases. The length of the CDR3 is 17 residues. Sequenced by immunoSEQ multiplex PCR; TCRdb stores in-frame clones only, minus some. Of 24,000 or so clones listed, 80% were seen once; the top ten hold 5.5% to 7.5%. Sequenced material: peripheral blood, taken before neoadjuvant nivolumab, alone or with ipilimumab. The clonotype originates from an adult with non-small cell lung cancer. This rearrangement joins TRBV27 to TRBJ2-5; D gene unclear. DNA for the CDR3: TGTGCCAGCAGCCCCGCCCCCCCTCGACGGAACCAAGAGACCCAGTACTTC. Protein sequence: CASSPAPPRRNQETQYF.